This record covers a single T cell receptor (beta chain). Original methodology: Amplified reference gene primers provided the basis for estimating nucleated cell counts. The assay was immunoSEQ multiplex PCR, and TCRdb's table has in-frame clones only and misses some. D and trimming come from the DNA, and the V and J calls and clone size come from that table. In the table there are under 15,000 clones, roughly 83% of which are singletons. This sample is drawn from a study of blood T cell repertoires in COVID-19. As for the study in general: COVID-19 samples from acute and convalescent phases originated in the United States, Italy and Spain. From T cells, B-cell-depleted T cells, or PBMCs came the material, which was cDNA or gDNA.

Trimming at V came to 2 bases and at J to 2 bases, leaving 6 bases not matched to a gene. Germline V gives CDR1 MNHEY, CDR2 SMNVEV (reference sequence). CDR3 length equals 16 residues. V gene TRBV27 combines with J gene TRBJ2-5, with 9 bases identical to TRBD2. This TCR came from a middle-aged man with active or convalescent COVID-19. Source material: peripheral blood. The CDR3 loop reads CASSLRGLALQETQYF. In DNA, the CDR3 is TGTGCCAGCAGTTTAAGGGGACTAGCCCTACAAGAGACCCAGTACTTC.